The 25 T cell receptor beta chains below all came from one sample that was sequenced in a study of blood T cells in healthy people across ages. Primers used in a second PCR of roughly 7 to 12 cycles were a sample-barcoded 5' primer and a J-beta primer mix. TCRdb redid the calling of the 5' RACE reads with MiXCR, one entry per CDR3 protein. The sample gives 590,000 or so distinct CDR3 sequences, less than 35% of which show up once; roughly 14% is in the top ten. The sample consisted of blood. The receptors were sampled from a woman over 75 in good health.

This chain connects TRBV12-3 or TRBV12-4 to TRBJ1-1; tentatively, D is TRBD1 (5 bases). The CDR3 is 15 residues long. V lost 5 bases to trimming and J lost 7 bases, with 20 bases between them. In DNA, the CDR3 is TGTGCCAGCAGTGCCCTGGCAGGGTGGGTCGTTGAAGCTTTCTTT. As protein: CASSALAGWVVEAFF.

This clonotype has just a few counts. This chain links TRBV7-2 with TRBJ2-1; perhaps TRBD1 as D (6 bases). The CDR3 length is 12 residues. Trimming shortened V by 5 bases and J by 9 bases, and 11 bases separated the two germline ends. CDR1 is SGHTA and CDR2 is FQGNSA in the germline V gene. CDR3 in DNA: TGTGCCAGCAGCCACAGGGTCGGTGAGCAGTTCTTC. It codes for CASSHRVGEQFF.

This chain connects TRBV7-2 to TRBJ1-3; D is possibly TRBD1 (5 bases). Per germline, CDR1 SGHTA and CDR2 FQGNSA. Trimming stripped 5 bases from V and 3 bases from J, with 11 bases between. The CDR3 loop spans 14 amino acids. CDR3 sequence: CASSSRVYGNTIYF. CDR3 nucleotide sequence: TGTGCCAGCAGCAGCAGGGTTTATGGAAACACCATATATTTT.

The V call is TRBV20-1, the J call TRBJ2-4, with a possible D match to TRBD1 (7 bases). Near its end, the DNA agrees better with TRBJ2-5, so the J call may be wrong. The CDR3 runs to 16 residues. Germline CDR1 is DFQATT and CDR2 is SNEGSKA (reference sequence). The DNA for the CDR3 is TGCAGTGCTAGTGGAGCGGGTGCAGGGGGACAAGAGACCCAGTACTTC. This codes for CSASGAGAGGQETQYF.

Turning to this clonotype: A much more abundant neighbour one base away suggests this may be a read error. The rearrangement uses TRBV29-1 and TRBJ2-7; 8 nucleotides match TRBD2. Germline V CDR1 and CDR2: SQVTM, ANQGSEA. The CDR3 spans 12 residues. CDR3 nucleotides: TGCGGCGTCCACGGGGGGGGCTACGAGCAGTACTTC. Amino acid sequence: CGVHGGGYEQYF.

The J gene is TRBJ2-6, the V gene TRBV5-6, with 7 bases lining up with TRBD1. Germline CDR1 SGHDT, CDR2 YYEEEE. The CDR3 runs 16 residues. J was trimmed by 0 bases and V by 4 bases; bases with no gene match: 4. The CDR3 loop reads CASSRDRISGANVLTF. The CDR3 nucleotides read TGTGCCAGCAGCCGGGACAGAATCTCTGGGGCCAACGTCCTGACTTTC.

The chain links TRBV3-1 to TRBJ2-3; 12 positions match TRBD2. Germline CDR1 reads LGHDT; CDR2 reads YNNKEL (reference sequence). The CDR3 covers 17 residues. V lost 1 base and J lost 7; bases outside the gene matches: 9. The chain's CDR3 is CASSQVSSGGAGHTQYF. CDR3 sequence (DNA): TGTGCCAGCAGCCAAGTTTCTAGCGGGGGGGCCGGCCATACGCAGTATTTT.

Concerning this clonotype: An end of the junction differs from the germline gene, which may be a read error. In DNA, the CDR3 is TGTGCCAGCACATCGGCTAGCACAGATGCGCAGTATTTT. Its protein is CASTSASTDAQYF. This chain joins TRBV12-3 or TRBV12-4 and TRBJ2-3, with D possibly TRBD2 on 5 matching bases. The CDR3 covers 13 residues.

The chain carries TRBV20-1 and TRBJ2-4; tentative D call: TRBD2 (5 bases). Gene TRBJ2-7 matches the end of the DNA better, so the J call may be wrong. The CDR3 runs 15 residues. The germline CDR1 and CDR2 sequences are DFQATT and SNEGSKA (reference sequence). The chain's CDR3 is CSARSRAKAAYEQYF. The CDR3 nucleotides are TGCAGTGCTAGATCGAGGGCGAAGGCTGCCTACGAGCAGTACTTC.

This clonotype was seen ten or more times. The CDR3 DNA reads TGTGCCAGCACGGAAAAAGGTAGCTCCTACGAGCAGTACTTC. Residues: CASTEKGSSYEQYF. The J gene is TRBJ2-7, the V gene TRBV6-1; unclear D gene. V was trimmed by 7 bases and J by 0 bases, leaving 13 bases between them. CDR3 length: 14 residues. Per germline, CDR1 MNHNS and CDR2 SASEGT.

This clonotype was found a few times. The chain employs TRBV6-2 or TRBV6-3 and TRBJ2-2, with TRBD1 as a possible D gene (5 bases). With 6 bases removed from V and 5 bases from J, the gap between germline ends came to 28 bases. In germline, CDR1 is MNHEY, CDR2 SVGEGT. There are 19 residues in the CDR3. This chain's CDR3 is CASSGSLSQGKLSTGELFF. Here the CDR3 DNA reads TGTGCCAGCAGCGGGTCACTGTCTCAGGGTAAATTGTCTACCGGGGAGCTGTTTTTT.

Comment on this clonotype: Mismatch with germline at one junction end may stem from a read error. The chain has TRBV3-1 and TRBJ1-6; 11 bases line up with TRBD1. Germline V gives CDR1 LGHDT, CDR2 YNNKEL (reference sequence). The CDR3 spans 16 residues. CDR3 DNA sequence: TGTGCCAGCAGCCGCGGACAGGGGGCGGTGAATTCACCCCCCCACTTT. It specifies CASSRGQGAVNSPPHF.

The J gene is TRBJ1-5, the V gene TRBV5-5; the D is unclear. V dropped 0 bases and J dropped 0 bases, with 7 bases sitting between them. The germline CDR1 and CDR2 sequences are SGHKS and YYEKEE (reference sequence). The CDR3 runs to 15 residues. CDR3 in amino acids: CASSLVGSSNQPQHF. As DNA, the CDR3 is TGTGCCAGCAGCTTGGTGGGGAGTAGCAATCAGCCCCAGCATTTT.

About this clonotype itself: A read error may explain this, as a much larger clone is one base away. The chain combines TRBV12-3 or TRBV12-4 with TRBJ2-5, with D perhaps TRBD2 (6 bases). CDR3 length: 14 amino acids. V dropped 3 bases and J dropped 11 bases, with 19 bases sitting between them. The CDR3 sequence is CASSLEGRYNEQYF. The CDR3 DNA reads TGTGCCAGCAGTTTGGAGGGCAGGTACAATGAGCAGTACTTC.

This clonotype was picked up many times. The chain couples TRBV7-9 to TRBJ1-2; D not certain. Trimming cost V 2 bases and J 3 bases, with 4 bases left between them. Germline loops: CDR1 SEHNR, CDR2 FQNEAQ (reference sequence). The CDR3 totals 12 residues. As DNA, the CDR3 is TGTGCCAGCAGCTTACAGCACTATGGCTACACCTTC. Protein: CASSLQHYGYTF.

There are many counts of this clonotype. This chain uses TRBV7-2 with TRBJ2-5; a weak D match, TRBD2 (5 bases). Deletions cut 1 base from V and 7 bases from J, with 10 bases between. CDR1 and CDR2 (germline): SGHTA, FQGNSA. This CDR3 has 13 residues. The CDR3 spells CASSLVLEGTQYF. The CDR3 DNA follows: TGTGCCAGCAGCTTAGTTCTCGAGGGGACCCAGTACTTC. The variable domain in full, completed from reference TRBV7-2 and TRBJ2-5, reads GAGVSQSPSNKVTEKGKDVELRCDPISGHTALYWYRQSLGQGLEFLIYFQGNSAPDKSGLPSDRFSAERTGGSVSTLTIQRTQQEDSAVYLCASSLVLEGTQYFGPGTRLLVL.

This chain's CDR3 is CASSLRGQYTDTQYF. CDR3 nucleotide sequence: TGTGCCAGCAGCTTAAGGGGGCAATACACAGATACGCAGTATTTT. The chain carries TRBV11-2 and TRBJ2-3; TRBD1 matches 7 bases. The CDR3 is 15 residues long. Trimming cost V 2 bases and J 2 bases; bases outside gene matches: 4. In germline, CDR1 is SGHAT, CDR2 FQNNGV.

The chain is built from TRBV20-1 and TRBJ1-5, with TRBD1 identical over 7 bases. CDR3 size: 15 residues. J gave up 9 bases and V 2 bases, and 13 bases lay outside the gene matches. Per germline, CDR1 DFQATT and CDR2 SNEGSKA (reference sequence). This CDR3 reads CSARPTGTVDSPQHF. The CDR3 DNA follows: TGCAGTGCTAGACCCACCGGGACAGTCGACTCGCCCCAGCATTTT.

The chain has TRBV5-5 and TRBJ2-5; D is possibly TRBD2 (5 bases). The J call is uncertain, as TRBJ2-7 better fits the DNA end. The CDR3 is made up of 15 amino acids. Germline V gene sequence: CDR1 SGHKS, CDR2 YYEKEE (reference sequence). CDR3 sequence: CASSQQTTALYEQYF. Written as DNA, the CDR3 is TGTGCCAGCAGCCAACAGACTACGGCCCTCTACGAGCAGTACTTC.

CDR3 sequence: CASRLPKGLNEQYF. The CDR3 DNA sequence: TGTGCCAGCAGGTTGCCGAAAGGGCTTAACGAGCAGTACTTC. The V call is TRBV28, the J call TRBJ2-7; D remains unclear. The CDR3 is made up of 14 amino acids. Germline values: CDR1 MDHEN, CDR2 SYDVKM. Trimming removed 6 bases at V and 5 bases at J, with 17 bases between.

There are many counts of this clonotype. This chain links TRBV25-1 with TRBJ2-3, with 9 bases lining up with TRBD1. Germline CDR1 MGHDK, CDR2 SYGVNS. There are 15 residues in the CDR3. V shed 2 bases and J 6 bases; nucleotides not matched to a gene: 6. The DNA for the CDR3 is TGTGCCAGCAGTGAAGCGGGACAGGGTTTGGATACGCAGTATTTT. Amino acids: CASSEAGQGLDTQYF.

The table lists this clonotype with a few counts. The rearrangement uses TRBV5-5 and TRBJ1-1; perhaps TRBD1 as D (6 bases). The V end lost 2 bases, the J end lost 5 bases, and 13 bases lay between the germline ends. This CDR3 contains 14 residues. Per the germline V gene, CDR1 is SGHKS and CDR2 is YYEKEE (reference sequence). The CDR3 nucleotides read TGTGCCAGCAGCTTTAATACAGGGCGGACTGAAGCTTTCTTT. It specifies CASSFNTGRTEAFF.

To note about this clonotype: A read error may account for a junction end that differs from germline. The gene calls are TRBV5-5 and TRBJ1-2; D is unresolved. Germline V gene data show CDR1 as SGHKS and CDR2 as YYEKEE (reference sequence). The CDR3 extends over 12 amino acids. The CDR3, as DNA: TGTGCCAGCAGCTTGGGCGGAGCTGGCCACACCTTC. Its translation: CASSLGGAGHTF.

This chain joins TRBV30 and TRBJ1-2; a weak D match, TRBD1 (5 bases). The CDR3 is made up of 13 amino acids. Germline lookup yields CDR1 GTSNPN and CDR2 SVGIG (reference sequence). Trimming took 8 bases from V and 5 from J, leaving 18 bases between them. CDR3 nucleotide sequence: TGTGCCCGGTCGCAGGGATGGGAGTATGGCTACACCTTC. Protein sequence: CARSQGWEYGYTF.

This clonotype occurred a few times. The chain recombines TRBV5-6 with TRBJ2-5, with D possibly being TRBD2 (5 bases). V shed 4 bases and J shed 6 bases, with 19 bases lying between them. CDR3 length: 15 amino acids. Germline CDR1 SGHDT, CDR2 YYEEEE. CDR3 DNA sequence: TGTGCCAGCAGCCTGTGGGTCGGGGAAAGAAAGACCCAGTACTTC. It specifies CASSLWVGERKTQYF.